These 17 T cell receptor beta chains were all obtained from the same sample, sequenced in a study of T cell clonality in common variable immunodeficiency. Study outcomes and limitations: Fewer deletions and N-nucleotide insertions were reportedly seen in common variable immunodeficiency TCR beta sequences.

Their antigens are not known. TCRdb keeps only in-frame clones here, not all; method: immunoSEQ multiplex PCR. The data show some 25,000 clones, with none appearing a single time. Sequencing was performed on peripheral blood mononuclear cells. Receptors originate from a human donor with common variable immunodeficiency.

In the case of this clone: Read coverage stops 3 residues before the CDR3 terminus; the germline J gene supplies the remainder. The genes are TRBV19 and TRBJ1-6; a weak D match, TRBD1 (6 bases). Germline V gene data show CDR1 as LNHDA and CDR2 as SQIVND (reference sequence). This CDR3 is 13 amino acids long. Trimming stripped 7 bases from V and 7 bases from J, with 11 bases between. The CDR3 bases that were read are TGTGCCAGTACGCGGGGGCTAAATTCACCC. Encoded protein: CASTRGLNSP. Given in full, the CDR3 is CASTRGLNSPLHF.

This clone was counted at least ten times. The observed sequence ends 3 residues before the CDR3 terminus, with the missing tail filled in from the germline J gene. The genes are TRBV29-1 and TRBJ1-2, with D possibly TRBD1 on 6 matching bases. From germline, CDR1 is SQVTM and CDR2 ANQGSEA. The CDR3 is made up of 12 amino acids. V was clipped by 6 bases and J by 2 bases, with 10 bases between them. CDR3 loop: CSVGGQNYGYTF. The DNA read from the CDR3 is TGCAGCGTGGGCGGACAGAACTATGGC.

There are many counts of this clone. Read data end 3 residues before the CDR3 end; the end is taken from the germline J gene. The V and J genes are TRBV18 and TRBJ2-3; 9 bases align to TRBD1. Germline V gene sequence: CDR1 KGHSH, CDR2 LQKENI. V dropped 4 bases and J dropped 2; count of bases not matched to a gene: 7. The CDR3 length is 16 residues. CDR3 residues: CASSQRTGATTDTQYF. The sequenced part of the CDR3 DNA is TGTGCCAGCTCACAAAGGACAGGGGCCACCACAGATACG.

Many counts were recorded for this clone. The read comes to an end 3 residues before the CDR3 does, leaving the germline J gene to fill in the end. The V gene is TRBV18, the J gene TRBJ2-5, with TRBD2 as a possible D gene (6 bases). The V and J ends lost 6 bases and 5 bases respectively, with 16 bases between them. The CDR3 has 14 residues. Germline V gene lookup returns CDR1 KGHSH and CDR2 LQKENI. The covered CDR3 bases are TGTGCCAGCTCCCCGGAGGGGAGTGGGGAGACC. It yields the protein CASSPEGSGET. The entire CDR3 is CASSPEGSGETQYF.

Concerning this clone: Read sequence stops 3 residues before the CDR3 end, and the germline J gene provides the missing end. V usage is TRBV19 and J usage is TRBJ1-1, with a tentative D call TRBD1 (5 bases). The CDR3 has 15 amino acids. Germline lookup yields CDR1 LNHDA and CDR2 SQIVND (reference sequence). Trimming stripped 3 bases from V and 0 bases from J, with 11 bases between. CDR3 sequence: CASSITKGMNTEAFF. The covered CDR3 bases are TGTGCCAGTAGTATCACTAAGGGGATGAACACTGAA.

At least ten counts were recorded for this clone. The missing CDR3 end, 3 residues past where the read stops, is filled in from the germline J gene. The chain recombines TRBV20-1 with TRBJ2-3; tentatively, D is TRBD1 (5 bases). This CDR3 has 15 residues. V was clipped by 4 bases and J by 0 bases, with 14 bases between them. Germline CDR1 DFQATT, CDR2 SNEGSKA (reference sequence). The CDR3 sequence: CSAIVGHLSTDTQYF. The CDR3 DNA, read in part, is TGCAGTGCTATAGTCGGACACCTTAGCACAGATACG.

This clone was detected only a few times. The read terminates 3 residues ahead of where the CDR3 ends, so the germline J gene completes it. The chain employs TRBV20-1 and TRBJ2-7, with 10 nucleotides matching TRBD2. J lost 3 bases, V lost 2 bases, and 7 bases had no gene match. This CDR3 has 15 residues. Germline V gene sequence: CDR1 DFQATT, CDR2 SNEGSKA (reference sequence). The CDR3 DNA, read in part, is TGCAGTGCTAGATCCGGACTAGCGGAATACTACGAG. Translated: CSARSGLAEYYE. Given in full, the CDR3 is CSARSGLAEYYEQYF.

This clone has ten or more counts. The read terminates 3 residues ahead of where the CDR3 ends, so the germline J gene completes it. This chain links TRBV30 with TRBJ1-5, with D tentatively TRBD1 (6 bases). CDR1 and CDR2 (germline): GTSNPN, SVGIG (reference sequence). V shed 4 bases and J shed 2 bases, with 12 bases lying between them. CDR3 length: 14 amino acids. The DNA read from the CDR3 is TGTGCCTGGACCCCAGGGGCTGGCAATCAGCCC. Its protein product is CAWTPGAGNQP. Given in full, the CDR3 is CAWTPGAGNQPQHF. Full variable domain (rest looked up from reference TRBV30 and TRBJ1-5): SQTIHQWPATLVQPVGSPLSLECTVEGTSNPNLYWYRQAAGRGLQLLFYSVGIGQISSEVPQNLSASRPQDRQFILSSKKLLLSDSGFYLCAWTPGAGNQPQHFGDGTRLSIL.

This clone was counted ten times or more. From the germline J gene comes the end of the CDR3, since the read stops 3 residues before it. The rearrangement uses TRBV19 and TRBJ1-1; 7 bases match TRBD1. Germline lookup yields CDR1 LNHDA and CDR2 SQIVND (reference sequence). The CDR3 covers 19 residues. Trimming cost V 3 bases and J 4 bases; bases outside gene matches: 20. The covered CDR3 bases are TGTGCCAGTAGTATTCAACGGGTGGAGGGGGCGAGAGGTAGCACTGAA. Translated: CASSIQRVEGARGSTE. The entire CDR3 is CASSIQRVEGARGSTEAFF.

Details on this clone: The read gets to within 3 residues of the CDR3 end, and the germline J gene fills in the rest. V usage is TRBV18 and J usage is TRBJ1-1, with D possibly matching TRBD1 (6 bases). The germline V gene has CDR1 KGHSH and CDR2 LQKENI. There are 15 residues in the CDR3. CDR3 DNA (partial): TGTGCCAGCTCACCGGAGGGCAGGGGCTATGGGGGA. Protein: CASSPEGRGYGG. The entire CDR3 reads CASSPEGRGYGGAFF.

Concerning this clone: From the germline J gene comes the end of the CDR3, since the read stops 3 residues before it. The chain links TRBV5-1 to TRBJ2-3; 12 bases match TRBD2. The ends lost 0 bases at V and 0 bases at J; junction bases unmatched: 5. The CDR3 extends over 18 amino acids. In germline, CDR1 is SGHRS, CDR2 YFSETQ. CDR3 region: CASSLDGTSGFSTDTQYF. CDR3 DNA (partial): TGCGCCAGCAGCTTGGATGGGACTAGCGGGTTTAGCACAGATACG. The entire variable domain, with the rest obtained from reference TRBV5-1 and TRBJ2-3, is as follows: KAGVTQTPRYLIKTRGQQVTLSCSPISGHRSVSWYQQTPGQGLQFLFEYFSETQRNKGNFPGRFSGRQFSNSRSEMNVSTLELGDSALYLCASSLDGTSGFSTDTQYFGPGTRLTVL.

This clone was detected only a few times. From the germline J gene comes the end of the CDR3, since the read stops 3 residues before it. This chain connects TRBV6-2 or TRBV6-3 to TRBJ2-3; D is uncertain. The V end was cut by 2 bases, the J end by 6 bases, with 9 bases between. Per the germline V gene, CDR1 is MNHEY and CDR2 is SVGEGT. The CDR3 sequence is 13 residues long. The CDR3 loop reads CASSYRVYDTQYF. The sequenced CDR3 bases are TGTGCCAGCAGTTACAGGGTTTACGATACG.

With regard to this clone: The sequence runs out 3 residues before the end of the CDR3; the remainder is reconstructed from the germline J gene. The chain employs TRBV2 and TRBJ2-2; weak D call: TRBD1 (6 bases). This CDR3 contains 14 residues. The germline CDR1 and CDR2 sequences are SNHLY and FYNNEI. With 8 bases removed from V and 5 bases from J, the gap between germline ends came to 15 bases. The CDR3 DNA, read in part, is TGTGCCAGCCAATTATCAGGGGTGACCGGGGAG. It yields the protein CASQLSGVTGE. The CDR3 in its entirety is CASQLSGVTGELFF.

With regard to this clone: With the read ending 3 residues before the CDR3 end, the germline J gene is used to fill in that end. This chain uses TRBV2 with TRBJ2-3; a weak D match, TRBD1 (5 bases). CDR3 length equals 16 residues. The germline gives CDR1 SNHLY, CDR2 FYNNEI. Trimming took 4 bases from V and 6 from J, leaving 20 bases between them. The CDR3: CASSVDLGPSGDTQYF. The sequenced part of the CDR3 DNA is TGTGCCAGCAGTGTCGATCTGGGGCCCTCAGGGGATACG.

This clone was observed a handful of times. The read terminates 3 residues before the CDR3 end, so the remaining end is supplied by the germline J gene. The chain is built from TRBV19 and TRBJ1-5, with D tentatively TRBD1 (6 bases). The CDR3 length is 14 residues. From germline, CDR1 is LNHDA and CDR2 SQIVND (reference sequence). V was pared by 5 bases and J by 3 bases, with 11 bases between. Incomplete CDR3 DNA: TGTGCCAGTAGTTTAGGGGGGCTCAATCAGCCC. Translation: CASSLGGLNQP. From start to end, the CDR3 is CASSLGGLNQPQHF.

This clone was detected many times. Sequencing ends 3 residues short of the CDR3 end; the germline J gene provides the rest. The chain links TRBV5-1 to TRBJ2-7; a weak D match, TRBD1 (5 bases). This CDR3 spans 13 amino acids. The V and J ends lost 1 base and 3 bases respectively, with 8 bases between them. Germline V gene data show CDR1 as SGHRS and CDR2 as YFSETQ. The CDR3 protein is CASSLTGSYEQYF. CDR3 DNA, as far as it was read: TGCGCCAGCAGCTTGACAGGAAGCTACGAG. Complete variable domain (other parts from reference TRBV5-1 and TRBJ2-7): KAGVTQTPRYLIKTRGQQVTLSCSPISGHRSVSWYQQTPGQGLQFLFEYFSETQRNKGNFPGRFSGRQFSNSRSEMNVSTLELGDSALYLCASSLTGSYEQYFGPGTRLTVT.

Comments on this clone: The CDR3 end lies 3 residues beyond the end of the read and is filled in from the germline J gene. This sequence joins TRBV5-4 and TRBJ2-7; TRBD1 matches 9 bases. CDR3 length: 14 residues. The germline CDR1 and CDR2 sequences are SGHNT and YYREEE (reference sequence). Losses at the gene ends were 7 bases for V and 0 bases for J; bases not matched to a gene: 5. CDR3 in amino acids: CASQDRGSSYEQYF. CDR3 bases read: TGTGCCAGCCAAGACAGGGGGAGCTCCTACGAG.